This T cell receptor (beta chain) was sequenced during a study of shared clonotypes between healthy human individuals. As for the study in general: Ranging from 18 to 49 in age, donors were a couple of women and three men. For every donor, three CD4 naive, three CD4 memory, two CD8 naive and one CD8 memory plates were used.

This clone was recorded once. What it recognizes is unknown. The CDR3 length is 13 residues. V was clipped by 7 bases and J by 1 base, with 10 bases between them. The germline V gene encodes CDR1 MNHEY and CDR2 SMNVEV (reference sequence). Overall study results and limits: Memory subsets had estimated richness that was generally smaller than that of naive subsets.

The repertoire was sequenced with immunoSEQ multiplex PCR; TCRdb's copy has only in-frame clones and lacks some. Of approximately 99,000 clones in the sample, around 65% were seen once. The V gene is TRBV27, the J gene TRBJ2-5, with D tentatively TRBD1 (6 bases). The sequence derives from a woman aged 25 to 39 in good health. The sequenced sample was memory CD8+ T cells sorted from blood. Sample subset: CD45RO+ cells pooled with CCR7-negative TemRA cells. CDR3 sequence: CASTSDSQETQYF. The CDR3 bases are TGTGCCAGCACTTCGGACAGCCAAGAGACCCAGTACTTC.